This T cell receptor (beta chain) originates from a study of blood T cells in healthy people across ages. The CDR3 sequence is 15 residues long. The germline gives CDR1 LNHDA, CDR2 SQIVND (reference sequence). Comments on this clonotype: What it binds is not known.

A second PCR, run for about 6 to 12 cycles, used a sample-barcoded 5' primer plus a J-beta primer mix. TCRdb processed the 5' RACE reads anew with MiXCR; each CDR3 protein has one entry. This table holds about 640,000 distinct CDR3 sequences, 45% to 65% found once. Whole-study results and caveats: Those diversity estimates obtained from one million T cells were thought to be underestimates. CMV status of donors was unknown, possibly confounding expanded clonotype changes. The study found more naive CD4+ cells and higher diversity in long-lived than aged donors. The study found TCR beta diversity correlated strongly with naive T cell percentage.

Input material: blood. The receptor comes from a man in his sixties in good health. The J gene is TRBJ2-1, the V gene TRBV19; 7 nucleotides match TRBD1. Gene TRBJ2-7 matches the end of the DNA better, so the J call may be wrong. CDR3 nucleotide sequence: TGTGCCAGTAGTCACCCGGGACAGACATACAATGAGCAGTACTTC. Its translation is CASSHPGQTYNEQYF.